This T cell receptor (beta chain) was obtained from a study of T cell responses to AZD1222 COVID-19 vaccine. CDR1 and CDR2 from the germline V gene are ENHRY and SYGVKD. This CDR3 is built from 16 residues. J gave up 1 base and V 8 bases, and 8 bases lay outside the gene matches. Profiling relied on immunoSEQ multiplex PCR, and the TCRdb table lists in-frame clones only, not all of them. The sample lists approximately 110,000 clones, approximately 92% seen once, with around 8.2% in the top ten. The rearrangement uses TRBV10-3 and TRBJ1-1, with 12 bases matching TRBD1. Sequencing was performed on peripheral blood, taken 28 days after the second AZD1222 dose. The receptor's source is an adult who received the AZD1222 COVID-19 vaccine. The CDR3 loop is CAIAGTGGGSNTEAFF. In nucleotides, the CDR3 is TGTGCCATCGCAGGGACAGGGGGCGGGTCGAACACTGAAGCTTTCTTT.